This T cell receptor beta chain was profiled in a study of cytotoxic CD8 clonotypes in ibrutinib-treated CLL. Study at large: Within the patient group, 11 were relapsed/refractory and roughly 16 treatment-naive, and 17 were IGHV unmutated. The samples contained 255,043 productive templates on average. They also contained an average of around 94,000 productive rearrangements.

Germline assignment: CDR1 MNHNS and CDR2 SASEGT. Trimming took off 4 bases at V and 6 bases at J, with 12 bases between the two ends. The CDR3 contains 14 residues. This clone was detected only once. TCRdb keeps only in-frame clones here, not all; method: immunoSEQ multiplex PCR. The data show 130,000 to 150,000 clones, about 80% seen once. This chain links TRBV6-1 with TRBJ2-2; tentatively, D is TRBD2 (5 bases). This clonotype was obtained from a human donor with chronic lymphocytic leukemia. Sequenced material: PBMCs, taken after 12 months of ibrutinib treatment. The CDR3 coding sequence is TGTGCCAGCAGTGTCTCGGGGTCCGCCGGGGAGCTGTTTTTT. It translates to CASSVSGSAGELFF.